The clone carrying this T cell receptor beta chain was counted ten times or more. What it recognizes is unknown. Each CDR3 protein is one row after TCRdb ran MiXCR on the 5' RACE reads. The table records 200,000 to 300,000 distinct CDR3 sequences, about 10% of them present only once. The data derive from a study of identical twins. Points from the study as a whole: The study reached conclusions through statistical analysis that was cross-sectional, not following the same donors. Monozygotic twins shared more out-of-frame TCR alpha than recombination models predicted.

V lost 1 base and J 8 bases, leaving 18 bases between the germline ends. CDR1 is SGHVS and CDR2 is FNYEAQ in the germline V gene. This CDR3 comprises 16 residues. The specimen sequenced was memory T cells sorted from blood. The rearrangement uses TRBV7-6 and TRBJ2-1, with D perhaps given as TRBD1 or TRBD2 (6 bases each). The receptor comes from a man over 45 in good health. The CDR3 nucleotides read TGTGCCAGCAGCTTAGTCGGGGGCCGGGGTTTCTATGAGCAGTTCTTC. Protein: CASSLVGGRGFYEQFF. Complete variable domain (other parts from reference TRBV7-6 and TRBJ2-1): GAGVSQSPRYKVTKRGQDVALRCDPISGHVSLYWYRQALGQGPEFLTYFNYEAQQDKSGLPNDRFSAERPEGSISTLTIQRTEQRDSAMYRCASSLVGGRGFYEQFFGPGTRLTVL.